The 12 T cell receptor beta chains in this list originate from one sample, sequenced in a study of technical replicates of blood from a handful of donors (dated by TCRdb to 2016 to 2017). The library was obtained by the immunoSEQ multiplex PCR assay. TCRdb re-hosts the immuneACCESS table, in-frame sequences only. Its copies lack some clones; in the studies checked, an unresolved V gene accounts for under half of them, and the cause for the rest is not known. The table for this sample lists 55,000 to 60,000 clones; 80% to 95% of them were counted only once. Around 4% of the sample is held by the ten biggest clonotypes. The specimen was PBMCs. These receptors came from a human donor in good health. Some clones in this sample may be carry-over from other donors' samples.

The chain carries TRBV4-1 and TRBJ2-2; 10 bases match TRBD1. The CDR3 runs 15 residues. CDR1 is MGHRA, CDR2 YSYEKL, per germline. J gave up 6 bases and V 3 bases, and 4 bases lay outside the gene matches. CDR3 amino acids: CASSQRDRGAGELFF. The DNA of the CDR3 is TGCGCCAGCAGCCAGCGGGACAGGGGCGCCGGGGAGCTGTTTTTT.

The chain combines TRBV6-4 with TRBJ1-2; no clear D. CDR3 size: 14 residues. The V end lost 0 bases, the J end lost 8 bases, and 13 bases lay between the germline ends. CDR1 and CDR2 from the germline V gene are MRHNA and SNTAGT. CDR3 bases: TGTGCCAGCAGTGACTCGTTTCCCCCGCGGGGCTACACCTTC. It is translated as CASSDSFPPRGYTF.

V and J are TRBV7-2 and TRBJ2-1, with 8 bases lining up with TRBD2. Trimming at V came to 5 bases and at J to 15 bases, leaving 9 bases not matched to a gene. Germline V CDR1 and CDR2: SGHTA, FQGNSA. This CDR3 comprises 12 residues. The CDR3 DNA is TGTGCCAGCAGCACGCGAGCGGGAGTTGCGTTCTTC. This translates into CASSTRAGVAFF.

This clone was counted a few times. The same CDR3 can be traced to other DNA sequences in this sample. The chain links TRBV5-1 to TRBJ2-1, with D possibly matching TRBD2 (6 bases). In germline, CDR1 is SGHRS, CDR2 YFSETQ. The V gene lost 5 bases and the J gene lost 4 bases, with 13 bases spanning the gap. This CDR3 has 14 amino acids. CDR3 region: CASSLSGGYNEQFF. The CDR3 nucleotides read TGCGCCAGCAGTCTTAGCGGCGGATACAATGAGCAGTTCTTC.

This rearrangement joins TRBV5-6 to TRBJ2-1, with 8 bases lining up with TRBD2. Germline assignment: CDR1 SGHDT and CDR2 YYEEEE. The CDR3 extends over 15 amino acids. The V segment lost 0 bases and the J segment 6 bases; nucleotides outside the gene matches: 5. The CDR3 protein is CASSLAGGPFNEQFF. The CDR3 bases are TGTGCCAGCAGCTTGGCGGGAGGGCCGTTCAATGAGCAGTTCTTC.

The chain employs TRBV7-6 and TRBJ2-5; 7 bases match TRBD1. The CDR3 extends over 16 amino acids. Germline V CDR1 and CDR2: SGHVS, FNYEAQ. Trimming at V came to 2 bases and at J to 6 bases, leaving 12 bases not matched to a gene. In DNA, the CDR3 is TGTGCCAGCAGCTTAATGATGAAGGGGGCGATCCAGACCCAGTACTTC. Translation gives CASSLMMKGAIQTQYF.

The rearrangement uses TRBV6-5 and TRBJ2-1; TRBD2 matches at 11 bases. The junction had 7 bases not matched to a gene; V was cut back by 7 bases and J by 5 bases. There are 15 residues in the CDR3. CDR1 is MNHEY, CDR2 SVGAGI, per germline. The CDR3 reads CASTPLTSGNNEQFF. Written as DNA, the CDR3 is TGTGCCAGCACGCCCCTGACTAGCGGGAACAATGAGCAGTTCTTC.

The V and J genes are TRBV6-1 and TRBJ1-4, with a tentative D call TRBD1 (6 bases). The CDR3 runs 13 residues. Trimming removed 6 bases from V and 7 bases from J, with 12 bases in between. Germline CDR1 is MNHNS and CDR2 is SASEGT. The CDR3 spells CASRDRHAEKLFF. For the CDR3, the DNA is TGTGCCAGCAGGGACAGACACGCTGAAAAACTGTTTTTT.

The sample holds one count of this clone. V gene TRBV5-1 combines with J gene TRBJ2-3, with 14 bases aligning to TRBD2. The germline V gene has CDR1 SGHRS and CDR2 YFSETQ. This CDR3 has 19 amino acids. V lost 2 bases and J lost 1; bases outside the gene matches: 9. The CDR3 DNA sequence: TGCGCCAGCAGCTTTAATCCTAAGGGACTAGCGGGGGGCACAGATACGCAGTATTTT. Encoded protein: CASSFNPKGLAGGTDTQYF.

This rearrangement joins TRBV5-4 to TRBJ2-2, with TRBD2 matching over 9 bases. Germline loops: CDR1 SGHNT, CDR2 YYREEE (reference sequence). V dropped 4 bases and J dropped 3; count of bases not matched to a gene: 7. The CDR3 extends over 16 amino acids. The CDR3 bases are TGTGCCAGCAGCCCAGCTGGCGGGAGGGACACCGGGGAGCTGTTTTTT. Translating gives CASSPAGGRDTGELFF.

The chain employs TRBV2 and TRBJ2-3; 14 nucleotides align to TRBD2. The CDR3 sequence is 17 residues long. J lost 2 bases, V lost 3 bases, and 4 bases had no gene match. The germline gives CDR1 SNHLY, CDR2 FYNNEI. The CDR3 region is CASSEGLAGETTDTQYF. CDR3 nucleotides: TGTGCCAGCAGTGAGGGACTAGCGGGGGAAACCACAGATACGCAGTATTTT.

The rearrangement joins TRBV18 to TRBJ2-6, with TRBD1 as a possible D gene (5 bases). Germline V gives CDR1 KGHSH, CDR2 LQKENI. Trimming pared 6 bases from V and 4 bases from J, leaving 10 bases between. This CDR3 has 14 amino acids. CDR3 sequence reads: CASSQGIGANVLTF. The DNA of the CDR3 is TGTGCCAGCTCGCAGGGTATCGGGGCCAACGTCCTGACTTTC.